This is a list of T cell receptor beta chains from one sample in a study of tumor and adjacent non-tumor tissue in lung cancer. TCRdb used MiXCR to reprocess the multiplex PCR reads, holding one entry per CDR3 protein. The sample includes tens of thousands of distinct CDR3 sequences, approximately 80% of them seen just once. Sequenced: distant non-tumor lung tissue. These TCRs come from a man in his 60s with non-small cell lung cancer. Each CDR3 is given with its conserved first and last residue. Fields, in order: clone size, V gene, J gene, D gene, CDR3 DNA, CDR3 protein. D genes are given only for firm matches. Clone size is stated in some rows and not others, as once, few, many or a class when expanded.

NA	TRBV4-3	TRBJ2-3	TRBD2	TGCGCCAGCAGTCAGGCCCGCGGGGGAGATACGCATTATTTT	CASSQARGGDTHYF
NA	TRBV11-2	TRBJ2-4	NA	TGTGCCAGCAGCTTAGGTCGAAACCCGGGGAAAAACATTCGGTACTTC	CASSLGRNPGKNIRYF
NA	TRBV4-1	TRBJ1-2	NA	TGCGCCAGCAGCCAAGACCGGGGACCTAACCATGGCTACACGTTC	CASSQDRGPNHGYTF
NA	TRBV11-2	TRBJ2-1	NA	TGTGCCATCAGGGATTACAGGAAGTTATTCTCCTACAATGAGCAGTTCTTC	CAIRDYRKLFSYNEQFF
NA	TRBV11-2	TRBJ1-1	NA	TGTGCAAGCACCTTAGTAGGGAGGGGCGATGAAGCTTTCTTT	CASTLVGRGDEAFF
NA	TRBV4-1	TRBJ1-1	NA	TGCGCCATCAGCCAAGAAGTCGGGGAGGCATTCTTT	CAISQEVGEAFF
NA	TRBV6-5	TRBJ1-5	NA	TGTGCCAGCAGTTCGGCACGGAACAGCAATCAGCCCCAGCATTTT	CASSSARNSNQPQHF
NA	TRBV6-5	TRBJ2-1	NA	TGTGCCAGCTGTTACTCTTACAGGCCGAGCTCCTACAATGAGCAGTTATTC	CASCYSYRPSSYNEQLF
NA	TRBV7-9	TRBJ2-5	TRBD1	TGTGCCAGCAGCTTGGGACAGGGAGGCGAGACCCTGTACTTC	CASSLGQGGETLYF
NA	TRBV19	TRBJ2-4	TRBD2	TGTGCCAGTAGTCTTCAAAGCGGGAGTCACATTCAGTACTTC	CASSLQSGSHIQYF
many	TRBV5-6	TRBJ2-5	NA	TGTGCCAGCAGCCTGCTGACACGGGACTTACAAGAGACCCAGTACTTC	CASSLLTRDLQETQYF
many	TRBV20-1	TRBJ2-3	NA	TGCAGTGCTAGAGTGGGATTTCAGGGCACAGATACGCAGTATTTT	CSARVGFQGTDTQYF
NA	TRBV6-5	TRBJ2-7	NA	TGTGCCAGTGGCAATGAGGGGGTCACTCGCTACGAGCAGTACTTC	CASGNEGVTRYEQYF
NA	TRBV6-1	TRBJ1-1	TRBD1	TGTACCAACAGTGAAGACAGGGGCGATACTGAAGCTTTCTTT	CTNSEDRGDTEAFF
NA	TRBV29-1	TRBJ2-5	TRBD1	TGCAGCGTCGCTTGGACAGGGAGAGAGACCCAGCACTTC	CSVAWTGRETQHF
NA	TRBV6-2/TRBV6-3	TRBJ2-1	NA	TGTGCCAGTAGACCGAGGGGTAGCTCCTACAATGAGCTGTTCTTC	CASRPRGSSYNELFF
NA	TRBV5-6	TRBJ2-5	NA	TGTGCCAGCAGATCTTCCCCTCAAGAGACCCAGTACTTC	CASRSSPQETQYF
NA	TRBV6-5	TRBJ2-5	NA	TGTGCCAGCAGTAACTCAGGGGAAGAGACCCAGTACTTC	CASSNSGEETQYF
NA	TRBV11-3	TRBJ2-5	NA	TGTGCCTGCAGCTTTAACGGGAAAGAGACCCAGTACTTC	CACSFNGKETQYF
once	TRBV12-3/TRBV12-4	TRBJ2-7	NA	TGTGCCAGCAGTTACGGCTACCCCAGCTCCTACGAGCAGTACTTC	CASSYGYPSSYEQYF
NA	TRBV5-5	TRBJ1-1	NA	TGTGCCAGCAGCTTGGTAGGGACGAAGACTGAAGCTTTCTTT	CASSLVGTKTEAFF
NA	TRBV5-4	TRBJ2-7	TRBD2	TGTGCCAGCAGCTTGGCCGTGACTAGCGTCTCATACGAGCAGTACTTC	CASSLAVTSVSYEQYF
NA	TRBV5-1	TRBJ1-2	NA	TGCGCAAGCAGCTTGGTGGGGGACTATTGCTTCACCTTC	CASSLVGDYCFTF
NA	TRBV20-1	TRBJ1-2	NA	TGCAGCGTAGCCCCAGGGACTACTAATGGCTACACCTTC	CSVAPGTTNGYTF
medium-sized	TRBV11-2	TRBJ2-3	TRBD2	TGTGCCAGCAAACTAGCGGGGGTAACAGATACGCAGTATTTT	CASKLAGVTDTQYF
NA	TRBV6-1	TRBJ2-3	TRBD2	TGTGCCCTCTCGATAGTAGCGGGGGGATCAGATACGCAGTATTTT	CALSIVAGGSDTQYF
many	TRBV4-1	TRBJ2-2	NA	TGCGCCAGCAGCCAAGAAGTCCATCGGTCCTCCGGGGAGCTGTTTTTT	CASSQEVHRSSGELFF
NA	TRBV6-2/TRBV6-3	TRBJ1-1	NA	TGTGCCATCAGTTACTCTTACGGGAACACTGAAGCTTTCTTT	CAISYSYGNTEAFF
many	TRBV5-8	TRBJ2-3	NA	TGTGCCAGCAGCTTGGTGGGGAGTCTAGATACGCAGTATTTT	CASSLVGSLDTQYF
NA	TRBV4-2	TRBJ1-1	NA	TGTGCCAGCAGCCAATTCGGACAGCTTGAGAACACTAAAGCTATCTTT	CASSQFGQLENTKAIF
NA	TRBV4-3	TRBJ1-2	NA	TGCGCCAACAGCCACAGAGAGGGGGGAGTCTATGGCTACACCTTC	CANSHREGGVYGYTF
NA	TRBV11-2	TRBJ2-3	NA	TGTGTCAGCAGCTTCGGGCTAAGGGGCACAGATACGCAGTATTTT	CVSSFGLRGTDTQYF
NA	TRBV20-1	TRBJ2-5	NA	TGCAGTGTTTTACTCTGGCCTAAGGCCCAGTACTTC	CSVLLWPKAQYF
NA	TRBV11-2	TRBJ1-2	NA	TGTGCCAACAGCTTAGTACAGACGGGGCAAGGTGGCTACACCTTC	CANSLVQTGQGGYTF
NA	TRBV12-3/TRBV12-4	TRBJ2-1	NA	TGTGCCAGCAGTTTTCTGCAGGAGCCTATAGGTGGCCATGGGCAGTTCTTC	CASSFLQEPIGGHGQFF
once	TRBV29-1	TRBJ2-3	NA	TGCAGCGTTGAAGATAGAAGGGGGAATGCGCAGTATTTT	CSVEDRRGNAQYF
once	TRBV11-2	TRBJ1-6	NA	TGTGCCAGCAGCTTAGGAGGGGACAATAAATCACCCCTGAACTTT	CASSLGGDNKSPLNF